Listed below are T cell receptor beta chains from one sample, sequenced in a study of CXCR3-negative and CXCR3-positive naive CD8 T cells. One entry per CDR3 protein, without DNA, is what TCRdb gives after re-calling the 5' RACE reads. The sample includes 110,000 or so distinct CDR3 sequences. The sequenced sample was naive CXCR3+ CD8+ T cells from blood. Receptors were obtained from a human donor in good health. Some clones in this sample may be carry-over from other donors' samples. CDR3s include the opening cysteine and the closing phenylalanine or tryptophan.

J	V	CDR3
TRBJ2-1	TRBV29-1	CSVEQGWNEQFF
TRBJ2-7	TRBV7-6	CASSSALDSYEQYF
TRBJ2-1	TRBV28	CASSFRGLTYNEQFF
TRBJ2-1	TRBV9	CASSVAKWTGIHEQFF
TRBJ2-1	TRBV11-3	CASSPREGQAINEQFF
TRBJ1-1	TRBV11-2	CASSSQGGEAFF
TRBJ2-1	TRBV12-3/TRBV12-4	CASSDGQPVYNEQFF
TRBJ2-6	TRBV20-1	CSPRRGGAPSGANVLTF
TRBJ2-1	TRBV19	CASSIDGQGGLEQFF
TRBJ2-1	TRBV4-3	CASSQTPGQIDEQFF
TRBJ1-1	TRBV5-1	CASSLQGTVEAFF
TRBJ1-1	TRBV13	CASSSGGWDTEAFF
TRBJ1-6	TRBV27	CASRDKSSYNSPLHF
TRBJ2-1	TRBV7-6	CASGDHIVSSYNEQFF
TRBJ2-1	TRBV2	CASGGAYNEQFF
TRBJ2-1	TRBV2	CASRSGRDYNEQFF
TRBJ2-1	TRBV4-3	CASSQIGGNEQFF
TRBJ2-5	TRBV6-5	CASSYFFGSPKLETQYF